The 19 T cell receptor beta chains in this list originate from one sample, sequenced in a study of shared clonotypes between healthy human individuals. TCRdb's copy holds only in-frame clones and misses some; the assay was immunoSEQ multiplex PCR. The table lists roughly 2.5 million clones, roughly 92% of them singletons. Source material: naive CD4+ T cells sorted from blood. Specified subset: CD45RA+ positively selected. Receptors originate from a man younger than 30 in good health.

Only one count was recorded for this clone. The sample contains more than one DNA sequence encoding this CDR3. The chain has TRBV30 and TRBJ2-5; 10 positions match TRBD1. The CDR3 runs to 13 residues. The V and J ends lost 3 bases and 4 bases, in that order; junction bases with no gene match: 2. Germline assignment: CDR1 GTSNPN and CDR2 SVGIG (reference sequence). The CDR3 DNA sequence: TGTGCCTGGAGGGGACAGGGGAGAGAGACCCAGTACTTC. Translating gives CAWRGQGRETQYF.

This chain uses TRBV11-2 with TRBJ2-2, with D maybe TRBD1 (7 bases). The germline V gene encodes CDR1 SGHAT and CDR2 FQNNGV. V was shortened by 5 bases and J by 4 bases, with 14 bases between the two germline ends. The CDR3 sequence is 15 residues long. CDR3 region: CASSGRDRSTGELFF. For the CDR3, the DNA is TGTGCCAGCAGCGGGCGGGACAGAAGCACCGGGGAGCTGTTTTTT.

The V and J genes are TRBV7-2 and TRBJ2-4; D is possibly TRBD2 (6 bases). Germline CDR1 and CDR2: SGHTA and FQGNSA. Trimming left V 1 base short and J 6 bases short, with 19 bases between. This CDR3 region has 17 residues. CDR3 bases: TGTGCCAGCAGCTTAGAGGGGCGGGATGATTGGGGAAACATTCAGTACTTC. Translation: CASSLEGRDDWGNIQYF.

This chain uses TRBV7-2 with TRBJ2-7; D is possibly TRBD1 or TRBD2 (5 bases each). Germline values: CDR1 SGHTA, CDR2 FQGNSA. Deletions cut 5 bases from V and 5 bases from J, with 19 bases between. The CDR3 runs 15 residues. The CDR3 DNA reads TGTGCCAGCAGCAGGGCCCCCGCCCTGGGGGACGAGCAGTACTTC. Translating it yields CASSRAPALGDEQYF.

This chain connects TRBV9 to TRBJ2-5, with D perhaps matching TRBD2 (5 bases). The germline V gene has CDR1 SGDLS and CDR2 YYNGEE. With 2 bases removed from V and 0 bases from J, the gap between germline ends came to 14 bases. The CDR3 runs 16 residues. The CDR3 nucleotides read TGTGCCAGCAGCGTTGTGGGAGTGGGGTACCAAGAGACCCAGTACTTC. Its translation: CASSVVGVGYQETQYF. Variable domain in full (rest from reference TRBV9 and TRBJ2-5): DSGVTQTPKHLITATGQRVTLRCSPRSGDLSVYWYQQSLDQGLQFLIQYYNGEERAKGNILERFSAQQFPDLHSELNLSSLELGDSALYFCASSVVGVGYQETQYFGPGTRLLVL.

This clone was recorded only once. V usage is TRBV25-1 and J usage is TRBJ2-7; tentative D call: TRBD2 (6 bases). The germline gives CDR1 MGHDK, CDR2 SYGVNS. The V gene lost 2 bases and the J gene lost 4 bases, with 21 bases spanning the gap. The CDR3 consists of 17 residues. The CDR3 loop is CASSETMSAKGLYEQYF. The CDR3 region has the DNA TGTGCCAGCAGTGAAACTATGAGCGCTAAGGGACTTTACGAGCAGTACTTC.

The V gene is TRBV15, the J gene TRBJ1-3; D is perhaps TRBD1 (5 bases). This CDR3 comprises 16 residues. Deletions cut 0 bases from V and 0 bases from J, with 9 bases between. Germline V lookup: CDR1 LNHNV, CDR2 YYDKDF (reference sequence). For the CDR3, the DNA is TGTGCCACCAGCAGAGATGGGGCCCCCTCTGGAAACACCATATATTTT. It codes for CATSRDGAPSGNTIYF.

The gene calls are TRBV6-1 and TRBJ2-3; D possibly corresponds to TRBD2 (6 bases). CDR1 and CDR2 (germline): MNHNS, SASEGT. Trimming stripped 2 bases from V and 2 bases from J, with 17 bases between. The CDR3 loop spans 17 amino acids. The DNA for the CDR3 is TGTGCCAGCAGTGAAAGAGGAGGGGTCGGGTTCACAGATACGCAGTATTTT. It encodes CASSERGGVGFTDTQYF.

With respect to this clone: Other DNA sequences within the sample encode an identical CDR3. This rearrangement joins TRBV15 to TRBJ2-7; D is unresolved. Germline V gene lookup returns CDR1 LNHNV and CDR2 YYDKDF (reference sequence). The V and J ends lost 3 bases and 0 bases respectively, with 9 bases between them. The CDR3 contains 14 residues. This CDR3 is CATSRGGVSYEQYF. As DNA, the CDR3 is TGTGCCACCAGCAGGGGCGGTGTCTCCTACGAGCAGTACTTC. Filled out from reference TRBV15 and TRBJ2-7, the complete variable domain reads DAMVIQNPRYQVTQFGKPVTLSCSQTLNHNVMYWYQQKSSQAPKLLFHYYDKDFNNEADTPDNFQSRRPNTSFCFLDIRSPGLGDTAMYLCATSRGGVSYEQYFGPGTRLTVT.

The J gene is TRBJ1-2, the V gene TRBV15, with D unresolved. The V gene lost 0 bases and the J gene lost 7 bases, with 12 bases spanning the gap. This CDR3 spans 14 amino acids. Germline V gene sequence: CDR1 LNHNV, CDR2 YYDKDF (reference sequence). Here the CDR3 reads CATSRDQEWGGYTF. The CDR3 DNA is TGTGCCACCAGCAGAGATCAGGAATGGGGTGGCTACACCTTC.

The gene calls are TRBV5-1 and TRBJ2-2; D remains unclear. This CDR3 is built from 14 residues. The V and J ends lost 5 bases and 4 bases respectively, with 12 bases between them. The germline V gene has CDR1 SGHRS and CDR2 YFSETQ. CDR3 sequence: CASSFMDLTGELFF. In DNA form, the CDR3 reads TGCGCCAGCAGTTTCATGGACCTCACCGGGGAGCTGTTTTTT. Full variable domain (missing parts from reference TRBV5-1 and TRBJ2-2): KAGVTQTPRYLIKTRGQQVTLSCSPISGHRSVSWYQQTPGQGLQFLFEYFSETQRNKGNFPGRFSGRQFSNSRSEMNVSTLELGDSALYLCASSFMDLTGELFFGEGSRLTVL.

V usage is TRBV10-3 and J usage is TRBJ2-3; no clear D. In germline, CDR1 is ENHRY, CDR2 SYGVKD. V dropped 10 bases and J dropped 2 bases, with 7 bases sitting between them. The length of the CDR3 is 11 residues. CDR3: CASATTDTQYF. Written as DNA, the CDR3 is TGTGCCAGCGCTACCACAGATACGCAGTATTTT.

CDR3 amino acids: CASSASGTGGTDTQYF. The CDR3 coding sequence is TGCGCCAGCAGCGCCTCCGGGACAGGCGGCACAGATACGCAGTATTTT. The gene calls are TRBV5-1 and TRBJ2-3, with 8 bases matching TRBD1. Germline loops: CDR1 SGHRS, CDR2 YFSETQ. Trimming took 4 bases from V and 1 from J; bases not matched to a gene: 8. The CDR3 length is 16 residues.

The rearrangement uses TRBV5-1 and TRBJ2-2; 8 bases agree with TRBD1. V was pared by 1 base and J by 5 bases, with 7 bases of the junction left unmatched. This CDR3 is 16 amino acids long. Germline V lookup: CDR1 SGHRS, CDR2 YFSETQ. The CDR3 DNA follows: TGCGCCAGCAGCTTGTCAGGGGGCGGAAATACCGGGGAGCTGTTTTTT. Encoded protein: CASSLSGGGNTGELFF.

The chain combines TRBV19 with TRBJ2-7; 13 bases agree with TRBD2. The CDR3 has 16 residues. The germline V gene encodes CDR1 LNHDA and CDR2 SQIVND (reference sequence). Trimming took 3 bases from V and 6 from J; bases not matched to a gene: 8. The CDR3 reads CASSIVRTSGSSEQYF. The DNA of the CDR3 is TGTGCCAGTAGTATCGTAAGGACTAGCGGGAGTTCCGAGCAGTACTTC.

This rearrangement joins TRBV6-5 to TRBJ1-4; maybe TRBD1 (5 bases). Trimming pared 2 bases from V and 6 bases from J, leaving 13 bases between. Germline V lookup: CDR1 MNHEY, CDR2 SVGAGI. The CDR3 length is 15 residues. The CDR3 bases are TGTGCCAGCAGTTACCTAGGGGAAGGGGATGAAAAACTGTTTTTT. Protein product: CASSYLGEGDEKLFF.

V usage is TRBV25-1 and J usage is TRBJ2-2; TRBD1 agrees at 8 bases. With 10 bases clipped from V and 1 base from J, the junction kept 11 bases outside the gene matches. Germline V lookup: CDR1 MGHDK, CDR2 SYGVNS. The CDR3 totals 16 residues. CDR3 nucleotides: TGTGCCAAAGAATTTTCCGGGACAGGGAACACCGGGGAGCTGTTTTTT. Translated, it gives CAKEFSGTGNTGELFF. The entire variable domain, with the rest obtained from reference TRBV25-1 and TRBJ2-2, is as follows: EADIYQTPRYLVIGTGKKITLECSQTMGHDKMYWYQQDPGMELHLIHYSYGVNSTEKGDLSSESTVSRIRTEHFPLTLESARPSHTSQYLCAKEFSGTGNTGELFFGEGSRLTVL.

This chain connects TRBV5-4 to TRBJ1-4; no clear D gene. Trimming pared 2 bases from V and 2 bases from J, leaving 10 bases between. Germline V CDR1 and CDR2: SGHNT, YYREEE (reference sequence). CDR3 size: 15 residues. CDR3 in amino acids: CASSFYGRTNEKLFF. DNA for the CDR3: TGTGCCAGCAGCTTTTATGGGCGGACTAATGAAAAACTGTTTTTT.

This clone was detected only once. V usage is TRBV5-8 and J usage is TRBJ2-4; D uncertain. The CDR3 extends over 16 amino acids. V was trimmed by 3 bases and J by 0 bases, leaving 13 bases between them. Germline CDR1 reads SGHTS; CDR2 reads YDEGEE. The chain's CDR3 is CASSWAQKLAKNIQYF. The CDR3 nucleotides read TGTGCCAGCAGCTGGGCACAGAAGTTAGCCAAAAACATTCAGTACTTC.